This TCR beta chain was sequenced during a study of T cell changes during pregnancy in multiple sclerosis. Trimming removed 4 bases at V and 6 bases at J, with 24 bases between. The CDR3 spans 17 residues. CDR1 is MGHRA and CDR2 is YSYEKL in the germline V gene. Many counts were recorded for this clone. Clones were read by immunoSEQ multiplex PCR, and TCRdb kept only the in-frame ones, dropping some. The sample consists of around 100,000 clones, roughly 90% of them appearing once. The specimen comprised peripheral blood, sampled after pregnancy. The receptor's source is a female donor with multiple sclerosis, enrolled in a pregnancy study. The chain combines TRBV4-1 with TRBJ1-2; possible D gene TRBD1, 6 bases. The CDR3 coding sequence is TGCGCCAGCAGCCTTACGAGGACAGCTATCGAGGAAAATGGCTACACCTTC. It codes for CASSLTRTAIEENGYTF.